The 21 T cell receptor beta chains below come from one sample, sequenced in a study of T cells after yellow fever vaccination. MiXCR, applied by TCRdb to the 5' RACE reads, yields one record per CDR3 protein. The sample lists about 58,000 distinct CDR3 sequences, approximately 7% occurring once. The sample in question was CD8+ T cells sorted from PBMCs, obtained on the day of the first yellow fever vaccination. The receptors were gathered from a man aged 18 to 35 who received the YFV17D yellow fever vaccine.

Many counts were recorded for this clonotype. V usage is TRBV24-1 and J usage is TRBJ2-3; D gene ambiguous. The length of the CDR3 is 11 residues. Trimming stripped 6 bases from V and 6 bases from J, with 6 bases between. The germline gives CDR1 KGHDR, CDR2 SFDVKD. CDR3 region: CATSFDDTQYF. The CDR3 DNA is TGTGCCACCAGTTTCGACGATACGCAGTATTTT.

This clonotype was seen many times. The chain has TRBV4-1 and TRBJ2-2; 13 bases line up with TRBD2. V was clipped by 3 bases and J by 8 bases; unmatched bases: 18. Germline CDR1 reads MGHRA; CDR2 reads YSYEKL. The CDR3 contains 20 residues. This CDR3 reads CASSQGWTSGGIMFTGELFF. The CDR3 region has the DNA TGCGCCAGCAGCCAGGGCTGGACTAGCGGGGGAATAATGTTTACGGGGGAGCTGTTTTTT.

This clonotype was recorded many times. V and J are TRBV10-2 and TRBJ2-7; 8 bases agree with TRBD2. There are 14 residues in the CDR3. V lost 3 bases, J lost 1 base, and 2 bases stayed unmatched. Germline CDR1 is WSHSY and CDR2 is SAAADI. The CDR3 DNA follows: TGCGCCAGCAGTGAAAGCGGGGGTTCCTACGAGCAGTACTTC. Translated, it gives CASSESGGSYEQYF.

The chain combines TRBV5-4 with TRBJ2-3; the match to TRBD1 covers 7 bases. Germline values: CDR1 SGHNT, CDR2 YYREEE (reference sequence). The V segment lost 7 bases and the J segment 4 bases; nucleotides outside the gene matches: 9. There are 14 residues in the CDR3. This CDR3 is CASRTQGTPDTQYF. The DNA of the CDR3 is TGTGCCAGCCGGACACAGGGGACCCCAGATACGCAGTATTTT.

The table lists this clonotype with many counts. The J gene is TRBJ2-7, the V gene TRBV19; TRBD1 agrees at 11 bases. Germline V CDR1 and CDR2: LNHDA, SQIVND (reference sequence). CDR3 size: 15 residues. The V and J ends lost 6 bases and 2 bases, in that order; junction bases with no gene match: 6. In DNA, the CDR3 is TGTGCCAGTAGCCACGGACAGGGGGCCGCCTACGAGCAGTACTTC. Protein: CASSHGQGAAYEQYF.

In this sample, this clonotype turned up a few times. The J gene is TRBJ2-7, the V gene TRBV5-4; D is perhaps TRBD1 (6 bases). This CDR3 is built from 14 residues. The germline V and J ends were trimmed by 0 bases and 3 bases, with 10 bases remaining between them. From germline, CDR1 is SGHNT and CDR2 YYREEE (reference sequence). CDR3 in amino acids: CASSLGQANYEQYF. CDR3 DNA: TGTGCCAGCAGCTTGGGACAGGCTAACTACGAGCAGTACTTC.

This chain uses TRBV28 with TRBJ2-2, with 9 bases fitting TRBD2. Trimming removed 2 bases from V and 3 bases from J; junction bases left unmatched: 4. The CDR3 consists of 16 residues. CDR1 MDHEN and CDR2 SYDVKM come from the germline V gene. CDR3 DNA: TGTGCCAGCAGTTTACGCGGGGGGGACGACACCGGGGAGCTGTTTTTT. It yields the protein CASSLRGGDDTGELFF.

At least ten counts were recorded for this clonotype. The chain combines TRBV12-3 or TRBV12-4 with TRBJ2-3; possibly TRBD1 for D (6 bases). This CDR3 region has 17 residues. Trimming left V 5 bases short and J 5 bases short, with 23 bases between. CDR3 amino acids: CASSENPDRYFGDTQYF. CDR3 coding DNA: TGTGCCAGCAGTGAAAATCCAGACAGGTACTTCGGAGATACGCAGTATTTT.

The gene calls are TRBV4-1 and TRBJ2-7; D unclear. CDR1 and CDR2 (germline): MGHRA, YSYEKL. V lost 1 base and J lost 2, with 12 bases in between. The CDR3 sequence is 15 residues long. CDR3 in amino acids: CASSQVMGNPYEQYV. The DNA for the CDR3 is TGCGCCAGCAGCCAAGTTATGGGGAACCCCTACGAGCAGTACGTC.

CDR3 loop: CASSENPPGIGELFF. CDR3 sequence (DNA): TGCGCCAGCAGTGAGAACCCACCGGGCATCGGGGAGCTGTTTTTT. The chain uses TRBV10-2 and TRBJ2-2; D unclear. CDR1 and CDR2 (germline): WSHSY, SAAADI. The CDR3 length is 15 residues. V lost 2 bases, J lost 7 bases, and 14 bases lay in between.

The table lists this clonotype with a few counts. V is TRBV4-2 and J is TRBJ2-2; TRBD2 agrees at 10 bases. The trim removed 4 bases at V and 0 bases at J, leaving 8 bases unmatched. CDR1 LGHNA and CDR2 YNFKEQ come from the germline V gene. The CDR3 covers 18 residues. This CDR3 reads CASSPDPSGGTNTGELFF. In DNA, the CDR3 is TGTGCCAGCAGCCCCGATCCTAGCGGGGGCACGAACACCGGGGAGCTGTTTTTT.

This clonotype was found many times. The chain employs TRBV9 and TRBJ2-5; D may be TRBD2 (6 bases). Germline V gene data show CDR1 as SGDLS and CDR2 as YYNGEE. With 3 bases removed from V and 7 bases from J, the gap between germline ends came to 13 bases. The CDR3 runs 13 residues. The CDR3 is CASSEDYLGTQYF. In nucleotides, the CDR3 is TGTGCCAGCAGCGAGGACTACCTGGGGACCCAGTACTTC.

A word on this clonotype: Germline and junction disagree at one end, which may indicate a read error. The chain links TRBV6-2 or TRBV6-3 to TRBJ2-1; 8 positions match TRBD2. The length of the CDR3 is 14 residues. In germline, CDR1 is MNHEY, CDR2 SVGEGT. CDR3 sequence reads: CASSPGLAAGEHFF. The CDR3 DNA is TGTGCCAGCAGTCCCGGACTAGCAGCCGGAGAGCACTTCTTC.

CDR3 DNA: TGCGCCAGCAGCCCCCTGGGGAGTTCTGGGGCCAACGTCCTGACTTTC. Translating it yields CASSPLGSSGANVLTF. The chain carries TRBV4-3 and TRBJ2-6; tentatively, D is TRBD2 (5 bases). Germline values: CDR1 LGHNA, CDR2 YSLEER. Trimming stripped 4 bases from V and 1 base from J, with 11 bases between. The CDR3 covers 16 residues.

This clonotype occurred a few times. This rearrangement joins TRBV7-9 to TRBJ2-7, with 10 nucleotides matching TRBD1. The CDR3 loop spans 13 amino acids. The V gene end was trimmed by 5 bases and the J gene end by 2 bases; junction bases not matched to a gene: 0. The germline V gene has CDR1 SEHNR and CDR2 FQNEAQ (reference sequence). The CDR3 region is CASSGTGAYEQYF. CDR3 nucleotide sequence: TGTGCCAGCAGCGGGACAGGGGCCTACGAGCAGTACTTC.

Many counts were recorded for this clonotype. Being one base from a much bigger clone, this may be a read error. J is TRBJ2-1 and V is TRBV7-8; 10 nucleotides match TRBD2. The CDR3 has 15 amino acids. Germline V gene sequence: CDR1 SGHVS, CDR2 FQNEAQ. V shed 3 bases and J 13 bases; nucleotides not matched to a gene: 12. CDR3 DNA sequence: TGTGCCAGCAGCTTCGGGACTAGCGTCTTGATCGCCCAGTTCTTC. Its translation: CASSFGTSVLIAQFF.

The sample holds one count of this clonotype. One end of the junction is discordant with germline, which a read error may explain. The chain couples TRBV7-9 to TRBJ2-1; D call uncertain. The CDR3 covers 12 residues. Germline CDR1 reads SEHNR; CDR2 reads FQNEAQ (reference sequence). The CDR3 region is CASSQTGNEKFF. The CDR3 nucleotides are TGTGCCAGCAGCCAAACGGGTAATGAGAAGTTCTTC.

This clonotype was seen ten or more times. The V call is TRBV12-3 or TRBV12-4, the J call TRBJ2-5; 9 nucleotides align to TRBD2. V was pared by 0 bases and J by 7 bases, with 9 bases of the junction left unmatched. This CDR3 comprises 16 residues. This CDR3 reads CASSLASASGARTQYF. CDR3 nucleotide sequence: TGTGCCAGCAGTTTAGCGTCGGCTAGCGGGGCCCGGACCCAGTACTTC.

The chain employs TRBV5-4 and TRBJ1-1, with D hard to call. The CDR3 is 11 amino acids. V shed 7 bases and J shed 1 base, with 5 bases lying between them. Germline lookup yields CDR1 SGHNT and CDR2 YYREEE (reference sequence). This CDR3 is CASSGNTEAFF. For the CDR3, the DNA is TGTGCCAGCTCGGGGAACACTGAAGCTTTCTTT.

This clonotype showed up just a few times. The CDR3 region is CASSAPTSGGGGEQFF. The CDR3 nucleotides read TGTGCCAGCAGCGCCCCGACTAGCGGGGGAGGGGGTGAGCAGTTCTTC. V usage is TRBV3-1 and J usage is TRBJ2-1; 12 bases are shared with TRBD2. CDR3 length: 16 amino acids. V was pared by 5 bases and J by 9 bases, with 11 bases of the junction left unmatched. CDR1 and CDR2 from the germline V gene are LGHDT and YNNKEL (reference sequence).

This clonotype was detected many times. The chain uses TRBV7-8 and TRBJ2-7, with D perhaps matching TRBD1 (6 bases). The CDR3 spans 14 residues. Trimming removed 3 bases at V and 5 bases at J, with 14 bases between. Germline values: CDR1 SGHVS, CDR2 FQNEAQ. The CDR3, as DNA: TGTGCCAGCAGCTTCCATGGGGGCCGGCACGAGCAGTACGTC. This encodes CASSFHGGRHEQYV.